Below are 27 T cell receptor beta chains sequenced from a single sample in a study of OX40 agonist ivuxolimab in advanced cancers. Profiled with immunoSEQ multiplex PCR; TCRdb holds only in-frame clones, not every one. The data show about 48,000 clones, around 90% seen once. The sequencing used CD4+ or CD8+ T cells sorted from blood, collected in a trial of the OX40 agonist ivuxolimab. Source of these receptors: an adult with an advanced solid tumor such as melanoma, head and neck, liver or kidney cancer.

V usage is TRBV7-3 and J usage is TRBJ2-3; perhaps TRBD1 as D (6 bases). V lost 0 bases to trimming and J lost 1 base, with 14 bases between them. Per germline, CDR1 SGHTA and CDR2 FQGTGA. This CDR3 contains 17 residues. The DNA for the CDR3 is TGTGCCAGCAGCTTAACGGGGGCCGACTCGGGCACAGATACGCAGTATTTT. It encodes CASSLTGADSGTDTQYF. Variable domain in full (rest from reference TRBV7-3 and TRBJ2-3): GAGVSQTPSNKVTEKGKYVELRCDPISGHTALYWYRQSLGQGPEFLIYFQGTGAADDSGLPNDRFFAVRPEGSVSTLKIQRTERGDSAVYLCASSLTGADSGTDTQYFGPGTRLTVL.

The rearrangement links TRBV6-5 to TRBJ2-7; 9 bases line up with TRBD1. The J segment lost 3 bases and the V segment lost 7 bases, leaving 7 bases of the junction unmatched. Germline V gene data show CDR1 as MNHEY and CDR2 as SVGAGI. The length of the CDR3 is 14 residues. CDR3 nucleotides: TGTGCCAGCAATTTCGGACAGGGGATCTACGAGCAGTACTTC. Translation: CASNFGQGIYEQYF.

This chain links TRBV6-4 with TRBJ2-2; 10 positions match TRBD1. Germline V gene sequence: CDR1 MRHNA, CDR2 SNTAGT. The CDR3 has 15 amino acids. Trimming took 6 bases from V and 5 from J; bases not matched to a gene: 6. The CDR3 DNA follows: TGTGCCAGCAGCGAGGGACAGGGGTCAACCGGGGAGCTGTTTTTT. This codes for CASSEGQGSTGELFF.

The chain couples TRBV2 to TRBJ2-6; possible D gene TRBD1, 6 bases. V lost 6 bases to trimming and J lost 0 bases, with 12 bases between them. CDR1 is SNHLY and CDR2 is FYNNEI in the germline V gene. The CDR3 totals 16 residues. Here the CDR3 DNA reads TGTGCCAGCAGAGACAGGCTCTCCTCTGGGGCCAACGTCCTGACTTTC. Residues: CASRDRLSSGANVLTF.

This clone came up once. The chain carries TRBV6-6 and TRBJ2-5, with 11 positions matching TRBD2. After removal of 5 bases from V and 2 bases from J, the junction contained 4 bases not matched to a gene. The CDR3 is 15 amino acids. From germline, CDR1 is MNHNY and CDR2 SVGAGI (reference sequence). CDR3 DNA sequence: TGTGCCAGCAGTCCTAGCGGGGGGTTACAAGAGACCCAGTACTTC. Translation gives CASSPSGGLQETQYF.

V is TRBV14 and J is TRBJ1-2, with D uncertain. Germline CDR1 is SGHDN and CDR2 is FVKESK. The CDR3 runs 13 residues. Trimming removed 0 bases at V and 2 bases at J, with 4 bases between. The CDR3 DNA is TGTGCCAGCAGCCAAGAAGAGAACTATGGCTACACCTTC. Its translation: CASSQEENYGYTF.

This clone was recorded once. This sequence joins TRBV5-6 and TRBJ2-1, with a possible D match to TRBD2 (7 bases). This CDR3 is built from 14 residues. The germline gives CDR1 SGHDT, CDR2 YYEEEE. V lost 6 bases and J 7 bases, leaving 17 bases between the germline ends. The CDR3 DNA reads as TGTGCCAGCACCTTCGGGGGGCCATCTAATGAGCAGTTCTTC. The encoded protein is CASTFGGPSNEQFF. Supplemented by reference TRBV5-6 and TRBJ2-1, the full variable domain reads DAGVTQSPTHLIKTRGQQVTLRCSPKSGHDTVSWYQQALGQGPQFIFQYYEEEERQRGNFPDRFSGHQFPNYSSELNVNALLLGDSALYLCASTFGGPSNEQFFGPGTRLTVL.

This rearrangement joins TRBV9 to TRBJ1-1; D gene ambiguous. The germline V gene has CDR1 SGDLS and CDR2 YYNGEE. CDR3 size: 14 residues. The ends were cut back, 2 bases at V and 2 bases at J, with 10 bases in the middle. This CDR3 reads CASSVEDGNTEAFF. The CDR3 coding sequence is TGTGCCAGCAGCGTGGAAGACGGAAACACTGAAGCTTTCTTT.

The chain carries TRBV11-1 and TRBJ1-6; TRBD1 might be the D (5 bases). CDR1 and CDR2 (germline): SGHAT, FQDESV (reference sequence). V was cut by 5 bases and J by 0 bases, with 17 bases left in between. This CDR3 has 18 residues. The CDR3 is CASSHPGAASSYNSPLHF. In nucleotides, the CDR3 is TGTGCCAGCAGCCACCCCGGGGCCGCTAGCTCCTATAATTCACCCCTCCACTTT. Looking up the rest from reference TRBV11-1 and TRBJ1-6 gives the full variable domain: EAEVAQSPRYKITEKSQAVAFWCDPISGHATLYWYRQILGQGPELLVQFQDESVVDDSQLPKDRFSAERLKGVDSTLKIQPAELGDSAMYLCASSHPGAASSYNSPLHFGNGTRLTVT.

The chain links TRBV10-1 to TRBJ2-3, with D maybe TRBD2 (5 bases). This CDR3 has 15 amino acids. Trimming pared 4 bases from V and 2 bases from J, leaving 13 bases between. Germline values: CDR1 WNHNN, CDR2 SYGVQD (reference sequence). The CDR3 DNA is TGCGCCAGCAGTGGGGAGCGGAGCTACACAGATACGCAGTATTTT. Amino acids: CASSGERSYTDTQYF.

This clone was observed a single time. This chain connects TRBV28 to TRBJ2-1; D gene ambiguous. Germline-derived CDR1 and CDR2 are MDHEN and SYDVKM. The CDR3 is 11 amino acids. The V end lost 2 bases, the J end lost 7 bases, and 3 bases lay between the germline ends. CDR3 nucleotide sequence: TGTGCCAGCAGTTTAGGTAATGAGCAGTTCTTC. This translates into CASSLGNEQFF.

This chain uses TRBV7-9 with TRBJ1-3, with D possibly TRBD1 on 5 matching bases. Germline V gives CDR1 SEHNR, CDR2 FQNEAQ (reference sequence). The CDR3 extends over 15 amino acids. V lost 6 bases and J 0 bases, leaving 12 bases between the germline ends. The CDR3 loop is CASRYGANSGNTIYF. In nucleotides, the CDR3 is TGTGCCAGCAGGTACGGGGCGAACTCTGGAAACACCATATATTTT.

The genes are TRBV7-9 and TRBJ1-6; D gene unclear. Germline CDR1 SEHNR, CDR2 FQNEAQ (reference sequence). Trimming removed 1 base from V and 0 bases from J, with 4 bases in between. This CDR3 is built from 15 residues. Here the CDR3 reads CASSLESSYNSPLHF. CDR3 nucleotide sequence: TGTGCCAGCAGCTTAGAGAGCTCCTATAATTCACCCCTCCACTTT.

The rearrangement uses TRBV5-8 and TRBJ2-7, with D unclear. V was cut by 2 bases and J by 3 bases, with 9 bases left in between. The CDR3 spans 13 residues. Germline V gene data show CDR1 as SGHTS and CDR2 as YDEGEE. The CDR3 reads CASSFLTDYEQYV. CDR3 nucleotide sequence: TGTGCCAGCAGCTTCTTGACCGACTACGAGCAGTACGTC.

This chain links TRBV11-1 with TRBJ2-3; 10 positions agree with TRBD1. Germline V gene data show CDR1 as SGHAT and CDR2 as FQDESV (reference sequence). This CDR3 contains 16 residues. V dropped 5 bases and J dropped 3; count of bases not matched to a gene: 8. The CDR3, as DNA: TGTGCCAGCAGCCTGACGAGGGGACAGGGGACAGATACGCAGTATTTT. Translation gives CASSLTRGQGTDTQYF. The full variable domain, its missing parts supplied by reference TRBV11-1 and TRBJ2-3, is EAEVAQSPRYKITEKSQAVAFWCDPISGHATLYWYRQILGQGPELLVQFQDESVVDDSQLPKDRFSAERLKGVDSTLKIQPAELGDSAMYLCASSLTRGQGTDTQYFGPGTRLTVL.

The V call is TRBV19, the J call TRBJ2-2, with D hard to call. V dropped 1 base and J dropped 4 bases, with 7 bases sitting between them. This CDR3 is built from 14 residues. CDR1 and CDR2 (germline): LNHDA, SQIVND (reference sequence). The CDR3: CASSIGWGTGELFF. CDR3 bases: TGTGCCAGTAGTATAGGTTGGGGCACCGGGGAGCTGTTTTTT.

This chain joins TRBV5-6 and TRBJ1-1; no clear D. The germline V and J ends were trimmed by 4 bases and 1 base, with 11 bases remaining between them. CDR3 length: 14 amino acids. Per the germline V gene, CDR1 is SGHDT and CDR2 is YYEEEE. The CDR3 nucleotides read TGTGCCAGCAGCCCGAGGGTAGGGAACACTGAAGCTTTCTTT. Translating gives CASSPRVGNTEAFF.

V is TRBV5-1 and J is TRBJ1-2; no reliable D call. In germline, CDR1 is SGHRS, CDR2 YFSETQ. This CDR3 is 14 amino acids long. V was pared by 2 bases and J by 4 bases, with 12 bases between. The CDR3 DNA reads TGCGCCAGCAGCTTTGACGGTGGGAGCTATGGCTACACCTTC. It specifies CASSFDGGSYGYTF. The whole variable domain, remainder taken from reference TRBV5-1 and TRBJ1-2, is KAGVTQTPRYLIKTRGQQVTLSCSPISGHRSVSWYQQTPGQGLQFLFEYFSETQRNKGNFPGRFSGRQFSNSRSEMNVSTLELGDSALYLCASSFDGGSYGYTFGSGTRLTVV.

The chain is built from TRBV5-6 and TRBJ2-3; 13 bases agree with TRBD2. This CDR3 contains 16 residues. From germline, CDR1 is SGHDT and CDR2 YYEEEE. Trimming removed 6 bases from V and 1 base from J; junction bases left unmatched: 5. The CDR3 spells CASIGLAGERTDTQYF. DNA for the CDR3: TGTGCCAGCATCGGACTAGCGGGGGAACGCACAGATACGCAGTATTTT.

This clone was detected once. The chain uses TRBV13 and TRBJ1-2, with TRBD1 as a possible D gene (5 bases). V lost 3 bases, J lost 8 bases, and 19 bases lay in between. The germline CDR1 and CDR2 sequences are PRHDT and FYEKMQ (reference sequence). This CDR3 is 15 amino acids long. The chain's CDR3 is CASSLGAGAIKGYTF. CDR3 in DNA: TGTGCCAGCAGCTTGGGAGCCGGGGCGATTAAGGGCTACACCTTC. The full variable domain, with the rest looked up from reference TRBV13 and TRBJ1-2, is AAGVIQSPRHLIKEKRETATLKCYPIPRHDTVYWYQQGPGQDPQFLISFYEKMQSDKGSIPDRFSAQQFSDYHSELNMSSLELGDSALYFCASSLGAGAIKGYTFGSGTRLTVV.

This chain joins TRBV5-5 and TRBJ1-3; D gene uncertain. Germline V gives CDR1 SGHKS, CDR2 YYEKEE (reference sequence). The CDR3 totals 14 residues. Trimming left V 0 bases short and J 4 bases short, with 8 bases between. DNA for the CDR3: TGTGCCAGCAGCTTGGTGGATTCCGGAAACACCATATATTTT. Protein product: CASSLVDSGNTIYF. The full variable domain, completed using reference TRBV5-5 and TRBJ1-3, is DAGVTQSPTHLIKTRGQQVTLRCSPISGHKSVSWYQQVLGQGPQFIFQYYEKEERGRGNFPDRFSARQFPNYSSELNVNALLLGDSALYLCASSLVDSGNTIYFGEGSWLTVV.

DNA for the CDR3: TGTGCCAGCAGTGAAGGGCCATCTGGGGCCAACGTCCTGACTTTC. Residues: CASSEGPSGANVLTF. The V gene is TRBV6-1, the J gene TRBJ2-6; the D is unclear. V lost 1 base and J lost 1, with 5 bases in between. CDR3 length: 15 residues. Germline CDR1 reads MNHNS; CDR2 reads SASEGT.

A single count supports this clone. The V call is TRBV29-1, the J call TRBJ1-2; 7 bases line up with TRBD1. Germline V gene lookup returns CDR1 SQVTM and CDR2 ANQGSEA. With V trimmed by 3 bases and J by 8 bases, 9 bases remained unmatched. There are 13 residues in the CDR3. The CDR3 DNA sequence: TGCAGCGTTGAGGTCAGGGGGGAATCGGGCTACACCTTC. Its protein is CSVEVRGESGYTF. Drawing the rest from reference TRBV29-1 and TRBJ1-2, the complete variable domain is SAVISQKPSRDICQRGTSLTIQCQVDSQVTMMFWYRQQPGQSLTLIATANQGSEATYESGFVIDKFPISRPNLTFSTLTVSNMSPEDSSIYLCSVEVRGESGYTFGSGTRLTVV.

The chain employs TRBV13 and TRBJ2-2; 8 nucleotides agree with TRBD2. Germline lookup yields CDR1 PRHDT and CDR2 FYEKMQ (reference sequence). V was clipped by 4 bases and J by 3 bases; unmatched bases: 7. The CDR3 length is 16 residues. In DNA form, the CDR3 reads TGTGCCAGCAGCTCCCCGCGGGGGGCCGACACCGGGGAGCTGTTTTTT. It specifies CASSSPRGADTGELFF.

V is TRBV7-9 and J is TRBJ1-2, with TRBD1 identical over 8 bases. CDR1 SEHNR and CDR2 FQNEAQ come from the germline V gene (reference sequence). CDR3 size: 15 residues. Losses at the gene ends were 1 base for V and 7 bases for J; bases not matched to a gene: 8. The CDR3 reads CASSLGTGKNVGYTF. CDR3 in DNA: TGTGCCAGCAGCTTAGGGACAGGGAAAAATGTTGGCTACACCTTC.

CDR3 in amino acids: CASSPGYSTDTQYF. The CDR3 nucleotides are TGTGCCAGCAGCCCAGGGTATAGCACAGATACGCAGTATTTT. The chain is built from TRBV2 and TRBJ2-3; weak D call: TRBD1 (5 bases). Germline V CDR1 and CDR2: SNHLY, FYNNEI. This CDR3 comprises 14 residues. The V end was cut by 6 bases, the J end by 0 bases, with 10 bases between.

This chain links TRBV11-3 with TRBJ2-5; 13 bases match TRBD2. Trimming cost V 5 bases and J 4 bases; bases outside gene matches: 7. Germline V gene data show CDR1 as SGHNT and CDR2 as YENEEA. CDR3 length equals 16 residues. The CDR3 sequence is CASSPRTSGGLETQYF. In nucleotides, the CDR3 is TGTGCCAGCAGCCCCCGGACTAGCGGGGGCCTAGAGACCCAGTACTTC.